Listed below are T cell receptor beta chains from one sample, sequenced in a study of cytotoxic CD8 clonotypes in ibrutinib-treated CLL. Clones were read by immunoSEQ multiplex PCR, and TCRdb kept only the in-frame ones, dropping some. The repertoire holds about 200,000 clones, with just over 70% as singletons. The specimen comprised PBMCs, sampled after 12 months of ibrutinib treatment. Receptor source: a human donor with chronic lymphocytic leukemia. CDR3s include the opening cysteine and the closing phenylalanine or tryptophan. The D gene is left open where the match is weak. Only some rows state a clone size, as once, few, many or a class for expanded clones.

clone size	D gene	V gene	J gene	CDR3 protein	CDR3 DNA
once	NA	TRBV7-6	TRBJ2-7	CASSPAEGGYEQYF	TGTGCCAGCAGCCCCGCCGAGGGCGGCTACGAGCAGTACTTC
NA	TRBD1	TRBV11-2	TRBJ2-1	CASSYHRGGVF	TGTGCCAGCAGCTACCACAGGGGTGGTGTCTTC
NA	NA	TRBV30	TRBJ1-6	CAWSARGSGLGGF	TGTGCCTGGAGTGCGAGGGGCAGTGGGCTTGGTGGGTTT
NA	TRBD1	TRBV7-3	TRBJ2-7	CASSLGQAASYEQYF	TGTGCCAGCAGCTTAGGACAGGCCGCGTCCTACGAGCAGTACTTC
NA	TRBD1	TRBV7-6	TRBJ2-1	CASSPDRFAYNEQFF	TGTGCCAGCAGCCCGGACAGGTTTGCCTACAATGAGCAGTTCTTC
NA	NA	TRBV9	TRBJ2-2	CASSPWRRDTGELFF	TGTGCCAGCAGTCCCTGGCGGAGGGACACCGGGGAGCTGTTTTTT
NA	TRBD2	TRBV4-3	TRBJ2-1	CASSPSLAGGSYNEQFF	TGCGCCAGCAGCCCTTCCCTAGCGGGCGGGTCCTACAATGAGCAGTTCTTC
few	NA	TRBV9	TRBJ2-7	CASSEGGGYYEQYF	TGTGCCAGCAGCGAGGGGGGCGGATACTACGAGCAGTACTTC
NA	TRBD1	TRBV7-2	TRBJ2-3	CASSFTGGQYF	TGTGCCAGCAGCTTTACAGGGGGGCAGTATTTT
NA	TRBD1	TRBV18	TRBJ1-1	CASLDRATTEAFF	TGTGCCAGCTTGGACAGGGCGACCACTGAAGCTTTCTTT
NA	TRBD1	TRBV5-1	TRBJ1-4	CASSVDRALEKLFF	TGCGCCAGCAGCGTGGACAGGGCTTTGGAAAAACTGTTTTTT
few	NA	TRBV28	TRBJ2-4	CASSSPRGGVKNIQYF	TGTGCCAGCAGTAGCCCCCGAGGGGGAGTCAAAAACATTCAGTACTTC
NA	TRBD1	TRBV9	TRBJ2-6	CASSVEPGQAGANVLTF	TGTGCCAGCAGCGTAGAACCAGGACAGGCTGGGGCCAACGTCCTGACTTTC
NA	NA	TRBV6-1	TRBJ1-1	CASKVPRNTEAFF	TGTGCCAGCAAGGTCCCTAGGAACACTGAAGCTTTCTTT
few	TRBD2	TRBV9	TRBJ2-7	CASSAGGPHEQYF	TGTGCCAGCAGCGCGGGGGGGCCCCACGAGCAGTACTTC
NA	NA	TRBV28	TRBJ1-5	CASRDGQPQHF	TGTGCCAGCAGGGACGGTCAGCCCCAGCATTTT
NA	TRBD1	TRBV6-5	TRBJ2-7	CASSSSGQGVVKQYF	TGTGCCAGCAGTAGTTCGGGACAGGGGGTCGTCAAGCAGTACTTC
NA	TRBD1	TRBV5-1	TRBJ2-7	CASSWGTGEQYF	TGCGCCAGCAGCTGGGGGACAGGTGAGCAGTACTTC
NA	NA	TRBV30	TRBJ1-5	CAWSTRSNQPQHF	TGTGCCTGGAGTACCCGGAGCAATCAGCCCCAGCATTTT
NA	NA	TRBV5-1	TRBJ2-1	CASSSGSRNEQFF	TGCGCCAGCAGCTCTGGGAGTCGCAATGAGCAGTTCTTC
few	NA	TRBV15	TRBJ2-2	CATSRGRPGELFF	TGTGCCACCAGCAGAGGGAGGCCCGGGGAGCTGTTTTTT
NA	NA	TRBV5-1	TRBJ2-7	CASSLGTTYEQYF	TGCGCCAGCAGCTTGGGCACCACCTACGAGCAGTACTTC